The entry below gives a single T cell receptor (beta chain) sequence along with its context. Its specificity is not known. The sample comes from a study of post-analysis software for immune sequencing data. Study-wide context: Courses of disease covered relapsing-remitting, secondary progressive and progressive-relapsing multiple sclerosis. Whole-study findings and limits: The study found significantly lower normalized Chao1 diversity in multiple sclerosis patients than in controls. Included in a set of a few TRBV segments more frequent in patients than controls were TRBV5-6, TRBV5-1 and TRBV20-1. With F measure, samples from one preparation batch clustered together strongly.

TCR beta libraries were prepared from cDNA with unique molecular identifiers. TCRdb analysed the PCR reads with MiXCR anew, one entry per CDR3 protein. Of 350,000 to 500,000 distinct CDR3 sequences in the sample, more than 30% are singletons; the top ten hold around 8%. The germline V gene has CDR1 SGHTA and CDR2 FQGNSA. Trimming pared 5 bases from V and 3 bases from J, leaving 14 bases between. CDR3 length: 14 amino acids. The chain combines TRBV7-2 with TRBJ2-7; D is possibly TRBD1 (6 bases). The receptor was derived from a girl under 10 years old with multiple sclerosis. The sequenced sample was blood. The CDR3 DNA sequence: TGTGCCAGCAGCCTCCGAGGGGACAACTACGAGCAGTACTTC. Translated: CASSLRGDNYEQYF. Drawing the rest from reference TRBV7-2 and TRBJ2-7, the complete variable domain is GAGVSQSPSNKVTEKGKDVELRCDPISGHTALYWYRQSLGQGLEFLIYFQGNSAPDKSGLPSDRFSAERTGGSVSTLTIQRTQQEDSAVYLCASSLRGDNYEQYFGPGTRLTVT.